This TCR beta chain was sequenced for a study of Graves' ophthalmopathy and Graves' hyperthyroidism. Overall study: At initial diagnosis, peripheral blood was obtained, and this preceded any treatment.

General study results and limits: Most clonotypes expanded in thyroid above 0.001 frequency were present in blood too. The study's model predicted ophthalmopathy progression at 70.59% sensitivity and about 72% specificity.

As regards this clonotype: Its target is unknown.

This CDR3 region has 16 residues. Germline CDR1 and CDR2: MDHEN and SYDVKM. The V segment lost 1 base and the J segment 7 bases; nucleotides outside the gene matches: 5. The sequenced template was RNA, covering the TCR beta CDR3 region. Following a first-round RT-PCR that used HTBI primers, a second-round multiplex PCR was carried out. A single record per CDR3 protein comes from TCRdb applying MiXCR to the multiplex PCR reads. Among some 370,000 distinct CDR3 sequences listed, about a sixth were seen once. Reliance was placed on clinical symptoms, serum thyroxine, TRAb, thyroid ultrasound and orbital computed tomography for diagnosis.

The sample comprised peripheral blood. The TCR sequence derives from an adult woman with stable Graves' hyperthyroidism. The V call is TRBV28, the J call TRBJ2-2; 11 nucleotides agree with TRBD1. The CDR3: CASSLSGQGDGGELFF. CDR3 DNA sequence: TGTGCCAGCAGTTTATCGGGACAGGGGGATGGCGGGGAGCTGTTTTTT.